The rows below give T cell receptor beta chains drawn from one sample of a study of pediatric ulcerative colitis. Produced via immunoSEQ multiplex PCR; TCRdb's table is partial and in-frame only. The sample has 30,000 to 40,000 clones, 60% to 75% seen once. Sequencing was carried out using gut tissue. The receptors were gathered from a boy aged 5 to 17 with severe ulcerative colitis. The CDR3 runs from the conserved cysteine through the conserved F or W. A D gene is named only where the DNA matches it firmly. Clone sizes are given selectively: once, few, many, or a class where the clone is expanded.

length	D	V	J	size	CDR3	DNA
14	TRBD1	TRBV10-2	TRBJ1-5	.	CASSVEGGDQPQHF	TGCGCCAGCAGCGTAGAAGGGGGCGATCAGCCCCAGCATTTT
15	TRBD1	TRBV7-3	TRBJ1-1	.	CASSPTSSGGGEAFF	TGTGCCAGCAGCCCAACCTCGTCAGGGGGAGGTGAAGCTTTCTTT
12	.	TRBV30	TRBJ1-1	.	CAWGFGGTEAFF	TGTGCCTGGGGGTTCGGGGGCACTGAAGCTTTCTTT
12	.	TRBV14	TRBJ2-4	.	CASSQDRSIQYF	TGTGCCAGCAGCCAGGATCGCAGCATTCAGTACTTC
14	.	TRBV5-1	TRBJ2-5	.	CASSSWTAQETQYF	TGCGCCAGCAGCTCCTGGACGGCCCAAGAGACCCAGTACTTC
17	.	TRBV4-2	TRBJ2-4	.	CASSQVADRSGKNIQYF	TGTGCCAGCAGCCAAGTCGCCGACAGATCTGGCAAAAACATTCAGTACTTC
16	TRBD2	TRBV5-1	TRBJ2-7	.	CASSQETGGLIYEQYF	TGCGCCAGCAGCCAGGAGACGGGGGGTCTTATCTACGAGCAGTACTTC
13	.	TRBV18	TRBJ2-7	.	CASSPRSGGEQYF	TGTGCCAGCTCACCAAGGTCCGGGGGCGAGCAGTACTTC
16	.	TRBV2	TRBJ1-5	medium-sized	CASRGPRTQTNQPQHF	TGTGCCAGCCGGGGTCCGAGGACGCAGACCAATCAGCCCCAGCATTTT
14	.	TRBV10-3	TRBJ1-1	.	CAISVNRENTEAFF	TGTGCCATCAGTGTCAACAGGGAGAACACTGAAGCTTTCTTT
16	TRBD1	TRBV6-5	TRBJ1-2	few	CASSSGQQLLDYGYTF	TGTGCCAGCAGTTCGGGACAGCAGCTCCTCGACTATGGCTACACCTTC
14	.	TRBV19	TRBJ2-1	.	CASSIGEGTGEQFF	TGTGCCAGTAGTATAGGAGAGGGGACGGGTGAGCAGTTCTTC
14	.	TRBV9	TRBJ1-1	once	CASSLEGVPTEAFF	TGTGCCAGCAGCCTCGAAGGGGTACCCACTGAAGCTTTCTTT
16	TRBD1	TRBV28	TRBJ2-5	.	CASRPDRGIFQETQYF	TGTGCCAGCAGGCCAGACAGGGGGATTTTCCAAGAGACCCAGTACTTC
13	.	TRBV14	TRBJ2-7	.	CASSQEPFYEQYF	TGTGCCAGCAGCCAAGAGCCTTTCTACGAGCAGTACTTC
18	.	TRBV6-1	TRBJ2-5	.	CASSEKRTRGRGIETQYF	TGTGCCAGCAGTGAAAAGCGTACTAGGGGACGGGGGATAGAGACCCAGTACTTC
15	TRBD2	TRBV2	TRBJ2-2	.	CASSGLAGLTGELFF	TGTGCCAGCAGTGGGCTAGCGGGGCTCACCGGGGAGCTGTTTTTT
15	TRBD1	TRBV7-3	TRBJ1-2	.	CASSSTPGTGYGYTF	TGTGCCAGCAGCTCGACCCCCGGGACAGGGTATGGCTACACCTTC
13	TRBD2	TRBV27	TRBJ2-2	.	CASSSRGAGELFF	TGTGCCAGCAGTTCCCGGGGGGCCGGGGAGCTGTTTTTT
17	TRBD2	TRBV9	TRBJ2-6	.	CASSFRGGDSGANVLTF	TGTGCCAGCAGCTTCCGGGGAGGGGACTCTGGGGCCAACGTCCTGACTTTC
14	.	TRBV4-2	TRBJ2-1	few	CASSQDSLANEQFF	TGTGCCAGCAGCCAAGACAGTCTAGCGAATGAGCAGTTCTTC
11	.	TRBV6-1	TRBJ2-1	.	CASSEFYEQFF	TGTGCCAGCAGTGAGTTCTATGAGCAGTTCTTC
15	.	TRBV6-1	TRBJ1-1	.	CASSARTQMNTEAFF	TGTGCCAGCAGTGCCAGGACACAGATGAACACTGAAGCTTTCTTT
14	TRBD1	TRBV30	TRBJ1-3	.	CAWVGQASGNTIYF	TGTGCCTGGGTAGGACAGGCCTCTGGAAACACCATATATTTT
16	.	TRBV5-6	TRBJ2-1	.	CASSLRSLSSYNEQFF	TGTGCCAGCAGCTTGAGAAGTTTAAGCTCCTACAATGAGCAGTTCTTC
13	TRBD1	TRBV7-9	TRBJ1-4	.	CASSLSQGGKLFF	TGTGCCAGCAGCTTATCCCAGGGGGGAAAACTGTTTTTT
16	.	TRBV11-2	TRBJ1-2	.	CASSRAAFTEVYGYTF	TGTGCCAGCAGCCGAGCCGCATTTACAGAGGTTTATGGCTACACCTTC
13	.	TRBV5-4	TRBJ2-3	.	CASSFRDSDTQYF	TGTGCCAGCAGCTTCCGGGACTCGGATACGCAGTATTTT
13	.	TRBV18	TRBJ1-1	.	CASSPTVNTEAFF	TGTGCCAGCTCACCGACGGTGAACACTGAAGCTTTCTTT
12	.	TRBV15	TRBJ1-1	.	CAVVGTDTEAFF	TGTGCCGTAGTGGGGACCGACACTGAAGCTTTCTTT
15	.	TRBV5-6	TRBJ2-3	.	CASTPGRGRADTQYF	TGTGCCAGCACTCCCGGGCGTGGGAGAGCAGATACGCAGTATTTT
15	.	TRBV5-1	TRBJ2-7	.	CASSLTGTAGHEQYF	TGCGCCAGCAGCTTAACCGGGACAGCGGGGCACGAGCAGTACTTC
19	.	TRBV28	TRBJ2-4	.	CASSPTLRGDLNAKNIQYF	TGTGCCAGCAGCCCTACCCTCAGGGGCGATCTCAATGCCAAAAACATTCAGTACTTC
13	.	TRBV11-2	TRBJ1-5	.	CASSLVSNQPQHF	TGTGCCAGCAGCTTAGTCAGCAATCAGCCCCAGCATTTT
15	TRBD1	TRBV27	TRBJ1-1	.	CASSFGTGGRTEAFF	TGTGCCAGCAGTTTTGGGACAGGGGGCCGCACTGAAGCTTTCTTT
14	.	TRBV28	TRBJ1-5	.	CASSLSPQAQLQHF	TGTGCCAGCAGTTTATCCCCGCAAGCACAGCTCCAGCATTTT
16	TRBD1	TRBV5-1	TRBJ1-4	.	CASSLDRVGGSEKLFF	TGCGCCAGCAGCCTCGACAGGGTGGGAGGAAGTGAAAAACTGTTTTTT
13	TRBD1	TRBV9	TRBJ1-1	.	CASSLTGTGIAFF	TGTGCCAGCAGTCTTACCGGGACAGGTATTGCTTTCTTT
16	TRBD2	TRBV7-2	TRBJ2-4	.	CASSRVGGVAKNIQYF	TGTGCCAGCAGCCGGGTTGGGGGGGTAGCCAAAAACATTCAGTACTTC
14	TRBD1	TRBV18	TRBJ1-2	few	CASSQDRADYGYTF	TGTGCCAGCTCACAAGACAGGGCGGACTATGGCTACACCTTC
16	.	TRBV28	TRBJ1-1	.	CASRSGRGVLNTEAFF	TGTGCCAGCCGCTCGGGGCGGGGGGTCCTGAACACTGAAGCTTTCTTT
14	TRBD2	TRBV7-3	TRBJ2-7	.	CASSRLAGSYEQYF	TGTGCCAGCAGCCGACTAGCGGGCTCCTACGAGCAGTACTTC
15	TRBD1	TRBV6-1	TRBJ2-7	.	CASSEVRDSSYEQYF	TGTGCCAGCAGTGAAGTCCGGGACAGCTCCTACGAGCAGTACTTC
14	.	TRBV6-1	TRBJ1-1	.	CASSPGTANTEAFF	TGTGCCAGCAGTCCCGGGACGGCGAACACTGAAGCTTTCTTT
15	.	TRBV28	TRBJ2-2	.	CASSKGWKYSGELFF	TGTGCCAGCAGTAAGGGGTGGAAATACTCCGGGGAGCTGTTTTTT
16	.	TRBV7-8	TRBJ2-1	.	CASSSPPVSSYNEQFF	TGTGCCAGCAGCTCCCCCCCGGTCAGCTCCTACAATGAGCAGTTCTTC
15	TRBD2	TRBV19	TRBJ2-3	.	CASSIGLASTDTQYF	TGTGCCAGTAGTATCGGACTAGCGAGCACAGATACGCAGTATTTT
17	.	TRBV11-2	TRBJ1-3	.	CASRKGGGKDSGNTIYF	TGTGCCAGCAGAAAAGGCGGGGGCAAAGACTCTGGAAACACCATATATTTT
14	TRBD1	TRBV5-1	TRBJ1-2	.	CASSLGEGADGYTF	TGCGCCAGCAGCCTCGGGGAGGGGGCAGATGGCTACACCTTC
15	.	TRBV6-1	TRBJ1-5	few	CASAIAAQGNQPQHF	TGTGCCAGCGCCATCGCGGCCCAGGGCAATCAGCCCCAGCATTTT
11	.	TRBV7-9	TRBJ2-1	.	CASSLGPEQFF	TGTGCCAGCAGCTTAGGGCCTGAGCAGTTCTTC
18	.	TRBV7-3	TRBJ2-2	.	CASSLFVRGTARAGELFF	TGTGCCAGCAGCTTATTTGTCCGGGGGACAGCAAGGGCCGGGGAGCTGTTTTTT
15	.	TRBV7-9	TRBJ1-2	.	CASSLRTNPNYGYTF	TGTGCCAGCAGCTTACGGACAAATCCCAACTATGGCTACACCTTC
18	.	TRBV27	TRBJ2-7	.	CASSLSGTSTPHTYEQYF	TGTGCCAGCAGTCTATCCGGGACTTCTACGCCGCATACCTACGAGCAGTACTTC
13	.	TRBV11-2	TRBJ2-7	.	CASSLADPYEQYF	TGTGCCAGCAGCTTAGCAGACCCCTACGAGCAGTACTTC
17	.	TRBV28	TRBJ1-1	.	CASSDPTPSYSGTEAFF	TGTGCCAGCAGCGATCCGACCCCAAGTTATAGTGGCACTGAAGCTTTCTTT
17	.	TRBV5-4	TRBJ2-3	once	CASSLTGTPLGTDTQYF	TGTGCCAGCAGCCTTACCGGGACACCCCTTGGCACAGATACGCAGTATTTT